This entry describes one TCR beta chain. As yet, its antigen is unknown. The CDR3 consists of 14 residues. V was trimmed by 0 bases and J by 4 bases, leaving 9 bases between them. CDR1 LGHNA and CDR2 YSLEER come from the germline V gene. The sample belongs to a study of response to subunit inactivated influenza vaccine. The study's findings and limits: With each seasonal influenza vaccination, the authors suggested, few new T cells are recruited.

Each CDR3 protein gets one entry after TCRdb re-called the RT-PCR reads with MiXCR. The sample includes 700,000 to 900,000 distinct CDR3 sequences, over 20% of them seen just once. The chain uses TRBV4-3 and TRBJ1-1, with a weak D call TRBD1 (6 bases). This TCR came from a man between 50 and 59 years old who received an inactivated influenza vaccine. The sample was PBMCs from blood, taken about 5 days after vaccination. The CDR3 spells CASSQDFRGTEAFF. CDR3 in DNA: TGCGCCAGCAGCCAAGATTTCAGGGGCACTGAAGCTTTCTTT.